Listed here are 24 T cell receptor beta chains from one sample, sequenced in a study of blood T cells in healthy people across ages. The authors ran a second PCR of 7 to 11 cycles using a sample-barcoded 5' primer and a J-beta primer mix. TCRdb re-called the 5' RACE reads through MiXCR, storing one row per CDR3 protein. Among some 940,000 distinct CDR3 sequences listed, about 27% were seen once. In addition, the sample was reused for a study of T cells of mothers and their children.

The sequencing input was blood. The receptors originated from a woman between 35 and 50 years old in good health.

This clonotype occurred many times. The CDR3, as DNA: TGCAGTGCTAGAACGGTTTTGACGGGTAACGAGCAGTACTTC. Translation: CSARTVLTGNEQYF. The J gene is TRBJ2-5, the V gene TRBV20-1; D not resolved. Matching the DNA end better, TRBJ2-7 makes the J call doubtful. CDR3 length: 14 residues. Germline values: CDR1 DFQATT, CDR2 SNEGSKA (reference sequence).

This clonotype was found a few times. The gene calls are TRBV2 and TRBJ2-6; no reliable D call. This CDR3 comprises 15 residues. Germline CDR1 and CDR2: SNHLY and FYNNEI. V lost 10 bases to trimming and J lost 2 bases, with 15 bases between them. CDR3 bases: TGTGCCATCGACGGCTCTAGGGCTGGGGCCAACGTCCTGACTTTC. This codes for CAIDGSRAGANVLTF.

This clonotype was observed a few times. The chain couples TRBV5-6 to TRBJ2-7; the match to TRBD2 covers 8 bases. The germline V gene has CDR1 SGHDT and CDR2 YYEEEE. The J segment lost 1 base and the V segment lost 6 bases, leaving 6 bases of the junction unmatched. This CDR3 is built from 14 residues. The CDR3 protein is CASNRGGTSYEQYF. DNA for the CDR3: TGTGCCAGCAACCGGGGGGGGACTTCCTACGAGCAGTACTTC. Together with reference TRBV5-6 and TRBJ2-7, the CDR3 gives the full variable domain: DAGVTQSPTHLIKTRGQQVTLRCSPKSGHDTVSWYQQALGQGPQFIFQYYEEEERQRGNFPDRFSGHQFPNYSSELNVNALLLGDSALYLCASNRGGTSYEQYFGPGTRLTVT.

This clonotype was seen a handful of times. V gene TRBV7-2 combines with J gene TRBJ2-2; no clear D. In germline, CDR1 is SGHTA, CDR2 FQGNSA. The CDR3 spans 13 residues. The V and J ends lost 4 bases and 2 bases respectively, with 5 bases between them. CDR3 nucleotide sequence: TGTGCCAGCAGCTGGCGAAACACCGGGGAGCTGTTTTTT. Its protein product is CASSWRNTGELFF.

This clonotype was found a few times. The rearrangement links TRBV6-6 to TRBJ2-1; D is unclear. CDR3 length equals 14 residues. CDR1 is MNHNY and CDR2 is SVGAGI in the germline V gene (reference sequence). V lost 8 bases to trimming and J lost 0 bases, with 11 bases between them. The CDR3 DNA reads TGTGCCAGCTTACACTCGAGCTCCTACAATGAGCAGTTCTTC. Translating gives CASLHSSSYNEQFF.

The chain couples TRBV13 to TRBJ2-5, with TRBD2 matching 8 bases. The CDR3 is made up of 17 amino acids. V trimming: 1 base; J trimming: 3 bases; junction bases outside the gene matches: 10. CDR1 is PRHDT, CDR2 FYEKMQ, per germline (reference sequence). CDR3 nucleotide sequence: TGTGCCAGCAGCTTAGAGGACGGGAGGGCCTCTGAAGAGACCCAGTACTTC. It encodes CASSLEDGRASEETQYF.

The J gene is TRBJ2-1, the V gene TRBV7-3, with D possibly TRBD2 on 6 matching bases. Germline V lookup: CDR1 SGHTA, CDR2 FQGTGA. Trimming took 5 bases from V and 3 from J, leaving 14 bases between them. The CDR3 has 15 amino acids. This CDR3 reads CASSRGGSNYNEQFF. The CDR3 DNA sequence: TGTGCCAGCAGCCGCGGAGGGAGTAACTACAATGAGCAGTTCTTC.

In this sample, this clonotype turned up a few times. A junction boundary mismatches the germline segment, possibly from a read error. The J gene is TRBJ2-1, the V gene TRBV15; no clear D. Germline lookup yields CDR1 LNHNV and CDR2 YYDKDF (reference sequence). The CDR3 is 15 residues long. The CDR3: CAISRDQVLDNEQFF. As DNA, the CDR3 is TGTGCCATCAGCAGAGATCAGGTTTTGGACAATGAGCAGTTCTTC.

Points on this clonotype: With a much larger clone just one base away, this may be a read error. The chain recombines TRBV7-2 with TRBJ2-7, with D possibly called TRBD1 or TRBD2 (5 bases each). V lost 5 bases to trimming and J lost 6 bases, with 23 bases between them. Germline-derived CDR1 and CDR2 are SGHTA and FQGNSA. The CDR3 loop spans 16 amino acids. The CDR3 loop reads CASSTTSGRRPCEQYF. CDR3 DNA sequence: TGTGCCAGCAGCACAACGTCGGGACGGAGACCCTGCGAGCAGTACTTC.

This clonotype has only a few counts. The chain uses TRBV20-1 and TRBJ2-6, with D unclear. This CDR3 contains 15 residues. Germline V gives CDR1 DFQATT, CDR2 SNEGSKA (reference sequence). V was trimmed by 6 bases and J by 0 bases, leaving 12 bases between them. The CDR3 DNA reads as TGCAGTGCCCCTCCCCAGGCCTCTGGGGCCAACGTCCTGACTTTC. Its protein is CSAPPQASGANVLTF.

This clonotype was seen ten or more times. Because the CDR3's place on the DNA is in doubt, the DNA is left out and the CDR3 is given as listed by TCRdb. The chain couples TRBV20-1 to TRBJ1-2. The CDR3 spans 10 amino acids, including both terminal residues. Germline V gene sequence: CDR1 DFQATT, CDR2 SNEGSKA (reference sequence). The CDR3 is CGDGGYGCTF.

V is TRBV6-1 and J is TRBJ2-1; TRBD1 matches 9 bases. V shed 6 bases, J shed 9 bases, and the junction held 12 bases outside the gene matches. Per germline, CDR1 MNHNS and CDR2 SASEGT. This CDR3 has 15 residues. The CDR3 DNA is TGTGCCAGCAGCCATCCGGGACAGGGAACGTCTGAGCAGTTCTTC. Protein: CASSHPGQGTSEQFF.

This clonotype has just one count. The rearrangement uses TRBV12-3 or TRBV12-4 and TRBJ1-2; no firm D call. The V and J ends lost 6 bases and 3 bases respectively, with 14 bases between them. This CDR3 comprises 14 residues. CDR3 protein: CASSSDGVYYGYTF. The DNA for the CDR3 is TGTGCCAGCAGCTCAGACGGCGTATACTATGGCTACACCTTC.

The rearrangement links TRBV7-2 to TRBJ1-2; D uncertain. From germline, CDR1 is SGHTA and CDR2 FQGNSA. The CDR3 runs to 13 residues. Trimming cost V 5 bases and J 6 bases, with 13 bases left between them. CDR3 protein: CASSNFQLHGYTF. In DNA form, the CDR3 reads TGTGCCAGCAGCAACTTCCAGCTGCATGGCTACACCTTC.

The CDR3 sequence is CASSYSNRGAEAFF. The CDR3 DNA reads TGTGCCAGCAGTTACTCGAACAGAGGAGCTGAAGCTTTCTTT. The J gene is TRBJ1-1, the V gene TRBV6-6; D gene ambiguous. The CDR3 consists of 14 residues. Deletions cut 0 bases from V and 6 bases from J, with 11 bases between. Germline CDR1 and CDR2: MNHNY and SVGAGI (reference sequence).

The chain recombines TRBV6-2 or TRBV6-3 with TRBJ2-1; D unclear. Germline V CDR1 and CDR2: MNHEY, SVGEGT. Trimming cost V 6 bases and J 14 bases, with 14 bases left between them. The length of the CDR3 is 11 residues. The CDR3 DNA follows: TGTGCCAGCAGACCCCACAATAGGGAGTTCTTC. Translation: CASRPHNREFF.

The chain combines TRBV2 with TRBJ2-3, with D perhaps given as TRBD1 or TRBD2 (5 bases each). Trimming took off 10 bases at V and 7 bases at J, with 21 bases between the two ends. This CDR3 has 14 residues. In germline, CDR1 is SNHLY, CDR2 FYNNEI. The CDR3 region is CAIPEWDGGNTQYF. The CDR3 coding sequence is TGTGCCATCCCCGAATGGGACGGTGGTAATACGCAGTATTTT.

The chain combines TRBV29-1 with TRBJ2-7; 7 bases fit TRBD1. Germline trimming cut 4 bases from V and 1 base from J; bases unmatched to any gene: 10. CDR1 is SQVTM, CDR2 ANQGSEA, per germline. The CDR3 is made up of 15 amino acids. CDR3 sequence: CSVGGSGQASYEQYF. As DNA, the CDR3 is TGCAGCGTTGGAGGTTCTGGACAGGCGTCCTACGAGCAGTACTTC.

This clonotype occurred many times. J is TRBJ1-2 and V is TRBV3-1; D possibly corresponds to TRBD1 (6 bases). Per the germline V gene, CDR1 is LGHDT and CDR2 is YNNKEL (reference sequence). CDR3 size: 13 residues. V lost 5 bases and J 2 bases, leaving 9 bases between the germline ends. The CDR3 nucleotides read TGTGCCAGCAGCACCGGACAGAACTATGGCTACACCTTC. Protein sequence: CASSTGQNYGYTF.

CDR3 coding DNA: TGTGCCAGCAGCTCTACCACAAGCAACTATGGCTACACCTTC. This sequence encodes CASSSTTSNYGYTF. V and J are TRBV7-2 and TRBJ1-2; D ambiguous. The CDR3 has 14 residues. Germline loops: CDR1 SGHTA, CDR2 FQGNSA. Trimming cost V 4 bases and J 2 bases, with 11 bases left between them.

This clonotype was found a few times. Being one base from a much bigger clone, this may be a read error. DNA of the CDR3: TGTGCCAGCAGCGTCCAGGGAGCCGGAGGTGAAAAACTGTTTTTT. Translated, it gives CASSVQGAGGEKLFF. This sequence joins TRBV9 and TRBJ1-4; D perhaps matches TRBD1 (5 bases). CDR1 SGDLS and CDR2 YYNGEE come from the germline V gene. CDR3 length: 15 residues. Trimming shortened V by 2 bases and J by 7 bases, and 15 bases separated the two germline ends.

V is TRBV20-1 and J is TRBJ2-1, with a tentative D call TRBD2 (6 bases). This CDR3 is built from 19 residues. Germline V gene sequence: CDR1 DFQATT, CDR2 SNEGSKA (reference sequence). V shed 4 bases and J shed 0 bases, with 25 bases lying between them. The CDR3, as DNA: TGCAGTGCTATGCCGCCGGGACTCGGGCGGAGGGGCTCCTACAATGAGCAGTTCTTC. Protein sequence: CSAMPPGLGRRGSYNEQFF.

CDR3 nucleotide sequence: TGCGCCAGCAGCTTGGGCGGGGGCGATAGCAATCAGCCCCAGCATTTT. Protein product: CASSLGGGDSNQPQHF. The chain uses TRBV5-1 and TRBJ1-5, with D possibly TRBD1 on 6 matching bases. CDR1 SGHRS and CDR2 YFSETQ come from the germline V gene. The CDR3 length is 16 residues. Trimming took 0 bases from V and 0 from J, leaving 10 bases between them.

This clonotype occurred many times. V is TRBV29-1 and J is TRBJ2-1; a possible D gene is TRBD1 (8 bases). V lost 8 bases and J 6 bases, leaving 17 bases between the germline ends. Germline V lookup: CDR1 SQVTM, CDR2 ANQGSEA. The CDR3 runs to 13 residues. The CDR3 nucleotides are TGCAGCATTACAGGGGGGGAGATCAATGAGCAGTTCTTC. It codes for CSITGGEINEQFF.